Each of the 25 T cell receptor beta chains below was sequenced from the same sample in a study of control samples from healthy donors and cancer patients. Data came from immunoSEQ multiplex PCR; TCRdb stores just in-frame clones and leaves some out. The sample lists around 130,000 clones, approximately 90% occurring once. Input material: blood. Receptors were obtained from a man younger than 35 in good health.

The chain has TRBV30 and TRBJ2-7, with D perhaps matching TRBD2 (5 bases). Trimming removed 8 bases at V and 2 bases at J, with 13 bases between. The CDR3 spans 12 residues. CDR1 GTSNPN and CDR2 SVGIG come from the germline V gene (reference sequence). The CDR3 is CAPRDPAYEQYV. The CDR3, as DNA: TGTGCCCCGAGGGATCCTGCCTACGAGCAGTACGTC.

The chain combines TRBV5-4 with TRBJ2-7, with TRBD2 identical over 11 bases. The CDR3 has 14 amino acids. J gave up 4 bases and V 6 bases, and 6 bases lay outside the gene matches. CDR1 and CDR2 (germline): SGHNT, YYREEE (reference sequence). The CDR3 is CASKPGLADYEQYV. CDR3 in DNA: TGTGCCAGCAAACCGGGACTAGCGGATTACGAGCAGTACGTC.

The CDR3 loop is CASSDGLAGGVEQFF. CDR3 DNA: TGTGCCAGCAGTGACGGTCTAGCGGGAGGGGTTGAGCAGTTCTTC. This sequence joins TRBV6-4 and TRBJ2-1, with 12 bases lining up with TRBD2. Germline V gene data show CDR1 as MRHNA and CDR2 as SNTAGT. The CDR3 length is 15 residues. The V and J ends lost 2 bases and 9 bases, in that order; junction bases with no gene match: 5.

V and J are TRBV2 and TRBJ2-3; D is ambiguous. Germline loops: CDR1 SNHLY, CDR2 FYNNEI. V was shortened by 6 bases and J by 3 bases, with 19 bases between the two germline ends. The CDR3 sequence is 16 residues long. Here the CDR3 DNA reads TGTGCCAGCAGAGAGGATCGATCACCCCTAACAGATACGCAGTATTTT. Protein sequence: CASREDRSPLTDTQYF. Filled out from reference TRBV2 and TRBJ2-3, the complete variable domain reads EPEVTQTPSHQVTQMGQEVILRCVPISNHLYFYWYRQILGQKVEFLVSFYNNEISEKSEIFDDQFSVERPDGSNFTLKIRSTKLEDSAMYFCASREDRSPLTDTQYFGPGTRLTVL.

The chain joins TRBV21-1 to TRBJ2-7; the table's TRBD2 call for D was not verified on the DNA. TRBV21-1 is flagged as a pseudogene. CDR3 size: 14 residues. CDR3 residues: CATPRGLAGNEQYV. The CDR3 DNA reads TGTGCCACCCCGCGGGGTCTAGCGGGAAACGAGCAGTACGTC.

The rearrangement joins TRBV28 to TRBJ2-2; TRBD1 aligns across 7 bases. V trimming: 5 bases; J trimming: 7 bases; junction bases outside the gene matches: 7. The CDR3 extends over 14 amino acids. The V gene's germline CDR1 is MDHEN and CDR2 SYDVKM. The CDR3 loop reads CASSGQVGGGELFF. The CDR3 nucleotides read TGTGCCAGCAGTGGACAGGTGGGCGGCGGGGAGCTGTTTTTT.

The chain carries TRBV3-1 (or the pseudogene TRBV3-2) and TRBJ1-1, with D maybe TRBD1 (5 bases). Trimming left V 1 base short and J 3 bases short, with 15 bases between. The germline V gene encodes CDR1 LGHDT and CDR2 YNNKEL (reference sequence). The length of the CDR3 is 16 residues. The CDR3 nucleotides read TGTGCCAGCAGCCAAGTCCGGGGGATCGGGGACACTGAAGCTTTCTTT. Its protein is CASSQVRGIGDTEAFF.

The V call is TRBV28, the J call TRBJ1-2, with a weak D call TRBD1 (6 bases). V lost 8 bases and J 5 bases, leaving 12 bases between the germline ends. CDR1 is MDHEN and CDR2 is SYDVKM in the germline V gene. The CDR3 is 12 amino acids. CDR3 bases: TGTGCCAGCGAAAAGGGGGGTTATGGCTACACCTTC. Protein: CASEKGGYGYTF.

This chain uses TRBV28 with TRBJ2-7, with D perhaps TRBD2 (6 bases). The V gene's germline CDR1 is MDHEN and CDR2 SYDVKM. This CDR3 has 15 amino acids. V lost 6 bases and J lost 2, with 17 bases in between. CDR3 nucleotides: TGTGCCAGCAGACGCTCTCCGGGGGTAACCTACGAGCAGTACTTC. It codes for CASRRSPGVTYEQYF.

The CDR3 loop reads CASRAKTGNRNQPQHF. The CDR3 DNA sequence: TGTGCCAGCAGGGCTAAGACAGGGAATCGCAATCAGCCCCAGCATTTT. The gene calls are TRBV5-6 and TRBJ1-5; 7 positions match TRBD1. Trimming cost V 5 bases and J 2 bases; bases outside gene matches: 10. CDR3 length: 16 residues. Germline CDR1 reads SGHDT; CDR2 reads YYEEEE. The whole variable domain, filled in from reference TRBV5-6 and TRBJ1-5, reads DAGVTQSPTHLIKTRGQQVTLRCSPKSGHDTVSWYQQALGQGPQFIFQYYEEEERQRGNFPDRFSGHQFPNYSSELNVNALLLGDSALYLCASRAKTGNRNQPQHFGDGTRLSIL.

This clone occurred a few times. This chain joins TRBV9 and TRBJ1-2, with TRBD1 identical over 9 bases. The CDR3 runs 14 residues. With V trimmed by 4 bases and J by 10 bases, 11 bases remained unmatched. Germline-derived CDR1 and CDR2 are SGDLS and YYNGEE. DNA of the CDR3: TGTGCCAGCAGCCCCGAGCGGGGGGACAGGGACTACACCTTC. Translated, it gives CASSPERGDRDYTF.

This clone was counted a single time. The chain links TRBV11-2 to TRBJ1-3, with D unresolved. Trimming left V 5 bases short and J 0 bases short, with 14 bases between. Per the germline V gene, CDR1 is SGHAT and CDR2 is FQNNGV. The CDR3 is 16 residues long. The chain's CDR3 is CASSHPLFRSGNTIYF. DNA of the CDR3: TGTGCCAGCAGCCACCCCCTTTTTCGCTCTGGAAACACCATATATTTT.

The chain has TRBV25-1 and TRBJ1-3; the D is unclear. The length of the CDR3 is 16 residues. V was trimmed by 3 bases and J by 0 bases, leaving 12 bases between them. Germline lookup yields CDR1 MGHDK and CDR2 SYGVNS. Written as DNA, the CDR3 is TGTGCCAGCAGTGAGGCCAGCTTGGACTCTGGAAACACCATATATTTT. Protein sequence: CASSEASLDSGNTIYF.

The sample holds one count of this clone. This chain joins TRBV7-2 and TRBJ2-2; no clear D. The CDR3 length is 14 residues. Germline V gene lookup returns CDR1 SGHTA and CDR2 FQGNSA. V shed 5 bases and J shed 7 bases, with 14 bases lying between them. In nucleotides, the CDR3 is TGTGCCAGCAGCCCGAGGAGCGTCGGCGGGGAGCTGTTTTTT. Its protein is CASSPRSVGGELFF. The full variable domain, with the rest looked up from reference TRBV7-2 and TRBJ2-2, is GAGVSQSPSNKVTEKGKDVELRCDPISGHTALYWYRQSLGQGLEFLIYFQGNSAPDKSGLPSDRFSAERTGGSVSTLTIQRTQQEDSAVYLCASSPRSVGGELFFGEGSRLTVL.

J is TRBJ2-7 and V is TRBV6-1; no definite D call. The CDR3 runs 14 residues. Trimming pared 2 bases from V and 0 bases from J, leaving 8 bases between. Germline assignment: CDR1 MNHNS and CDR2 SASEGT. CDR3 bases: TGTGCCAGCAGTGAATTGGGATCCTCCTACGAGCAGTACTTC. As protein: CASSELGSSYEQYF.

In its sample, this clone was seen once. CDR3 residues: CATSDYGGPFQETQYF. The DNA of the CDR3 is TGTGCCACCAGTGATTACGGGGGGCCTTTCCAAGAGACCCAGTACTTC. The chain has TRBV24-1 and TRBJ2-5; tentative D call: TRBD2 (7 bases). V lost 2 bases to trimming and J lost 1 base, with 13 bases between them. Germline-derived CDR1 and CDR2 are KGHDR and SFDVKD. This CDR3 has 16 amino acids.

This sequence joins TRBV10-3 and TRBJ2-3; 9 bases match TRBD1. The ends lost 2 bases at V and 2 bases at J; junction bases unmatched: 5. Per germline, CDR1 ENHRY and CDR2 SYGVKD. The CDR3 spans 16 residues. CDR3: CAISERGQGNTDTQYF. Written as DNA, the CDR3 is TGTGCCATCAGTGAGAGAGGACAGGGGAACACAGATACGCAGTATTTT.

The CDR3 DNA reads TGTGCCACCCAGAGAGGACTAGCGGGGTCCGATACGCAGTATTTT. Translation gives CATQRGLAGSDTQYF. The chain employs TRBV2 and TRBJ2-3, with 12 bases fitting TRBD2. The CDR3 spans 15 residues. V gave up 10 bases and J gave up 6 bases; unmatched junction bases: 11. CDR1 is SNHLY, CDR2 FYNNEI, per germline.

In this sample, this clone turned up a few times. The chain has TRBV28 and TRBJ1-1, with TRBD1 matching over 7 bases. Germline CDR1 MDHEN, CDR2 SYDVKM. This CDR3 comprises 13 residues. Trimming cost V 5 bases and J 3 bases; bases outside gene matches: 3. The CDR3, as DNA: TGTGCCAGCAGTCGACAGGGATACACTGAAGCTTTCTTT. Amino acid sequence: CASSRQGYTEAFF.

V usage is TRBV25-1 and J usage is TRBJ1-1; D is perhaps TRBD1 (5 bases). Germline-derived CDR1 and CDR2 are MGHDK and SYGVNS. Trimming shortened V by 1 base and J by 0 bases, and 15 bases separated the two germline ends. This CDR3 has 17 residues. CDR3 protein: CASSELVLRDLNTEAFF. For the CDR3, the DNA is TGTGCCAGCAGTGAATTAGTGTTACGGGACCTGAACACTGAAGCTTTCTTT.

The CDR3 reads CASSYGETYEQYV. CDR3 sequence (DNA): TGTGCCAGCAGTTACGGGGAGACCTACGAGCAGTACGTC. The chain is built from TRBV6-2 or TRBV6-3 and TRBJ2-7; D might be TRBD2 (5 bases). CDR3 size: 13 residues. Germline V lookup: CDR1 MNHEY, CDR2 SVGEGT. V was clipped by 2 bases and J by 2 bases, with 7 bases between them.

V and J are TRBV7-3 and TRBJ2-3; D call uncertain. Between the trimmed V and J ends, which lost 4 bases and 6 bases, there was a span of 17 bases. This CDR3 is 15 amino acids long. Germline assignment: CDR1 SGHTA and CDR2 FQGTGA. The CDR3 region has the DNA TGTGCCAGCAGCTCCCAAGGTGGCATCGGGGATACGCAGTATTTT. As protein: CASSSQGGIGDTQYF.

CDR3 amino acids: CASSSPTGSSYNSPLHF. Here the CDR3 DNA reads TGTGCCAGCAGCTCGCCGACGGGAAGCTCCTATAATTCACCCCTCCACTTT. This chain links TRBV7-8 with TRBJ1-6, with D unresolved. V was shortened by 4 bases and J by 0 bases, with 13 bases between the two germline ends. This CDR3 spans 17 amino acids. Germline V gene sequence: CDR1 SGHVS, CDR2 FQNEAQ.

The chain is built from TRBV29-1 and TRBJ1-1; no definite D call. Trimming removed 3 bases from V and 1 base from J, with 6 bases in between. The CDR3 contains 12 residues. Germline V gives CDR1 SQVTM, CDR2 ANQGSEA. CDR3 DNA: TGCAGCGTTGACGACAAGAACACTGAAGCTTTCTTT. Translated: CSVDDKNTEAFF. Using reference TRBV29-1 and TRBJ1-1 for the parts outside the CDR3, the full variable domain is SAVISQKPSRDICQRGTSLTIQCQVDSQVTMMFWYRQQPGQSLTLIATANQGSEATYESGFVIDKFPISRPNLTFSTLTVSNMSPEDSSIYLCSVDDKNTEAFFGQGTRLTVV.

This chain joins TRBV28 and TRBJ2-6; D possibly matches TRBD1 or TRBD2 (6 bases each). Germline CDR1 is MDHEN and CDR2 is SYDVKM. The V gene lost 5 bases and the J gene lost 4 bases, with 18 bases spanning the gap. This CDR3 has 17 amino acids. Written as DNA, the CDR3 is TGTGCCAGCAGTCCACCTGAGGGGGGTATAGGGGCCAACGTCCTGACTTTC. Translation gives CASSPPEGGIGANVLTF.